Presented here are 14 T cell receptor beta chains from one specimen sequenced in a study of cytomegalovirus exposure and HLA in healthy donors. Vbeta (60) and Jbeta (13) primers were used in the PCR. Generated by immunoSEQ multiplex PCR, the TCRdb table keeps only in-frame clones and is missing some. The table has roughly 100,000 clones, about 74% seen once. The material sequenced was PBMCs. The receptors shown here come from a male donor in good health and CMV-seropositive.

This clone appeared a single time. The chain joins TRBV7-3 to TRBJ2-1; no clear D. The germline V and J ends were trimmed by 3 bases and 10 bases, with 10 bases remaining between them. Per germline, CDR1 SGHTA and CDR2 FQGTGA. The CDR3 loop spans 12 amino acids. CDR3 loop: CASSFPAGEQFF. The CDR3 DNA reads as TGTGCCAGCAGCTTCCCTGCCGGGGAGCAGTTCTTC. Combining the CDR3 with reference TRBV7-3 and TRBJ2-1 gives the whole variable domain GAGVSQTPSNKVTEKGKYVELRCDPISGHTALYWYRQSLGQGPEFLIYFQGTGAADDSGLPNDRFFAVRPEGSVSTLKIQRTERGDSAVYLCASSFPAGEQFFGPGTRLTVL.

V gene TRBV9 combines with J gene TRBJ2-3, with 9 bases fitting TRBD2. The V and J ends lost 4 bases and 2 bases, in that order; junction bases with no gene match: 5. This CDR3 is built from 15 residues. Germline CDR1 reads SGDLS; CDR2 reads YYNGEE. The CDR3 loop is CASSLSGRNTDTQYF. CDR3 DNA sequence: TGTGCCAGCAGCCTTAGCGGGAGAAACACAGATACGCAGTATTTT.

This chain links TRBV6-5 with TRBJ2-5, with 8 positions matching TRBD2. The V gene end was trimmed by 4 bases and the J gene end by 7 bases; junction bases not matched to a gene: 14. The germline CDR1 and CDR2 sequences are MNHEY and SVGAGI. This CDR3 comprises 16 residues. The CDR3 spells CASSSLTSGLRGTQYF. In DNA form, the CDR3 reads TGTGCCAGCAGTTCACTAACTAGCGGACTTCGCGGGACCCAGTACTTC.

The V gene is TRBV4-2, the J gene TRBJ2-1; D might be TRBD2 (5 bases). The V end lost 0 bases, the J end lost 8 bases, and 11 bases lay between the germline ends. Germline CDR1 and CDR2: LGHNA and YNFKEQ. The CDR3 extends over 14 amino acids. For the CDR3, the DNA is TGTGCCAGCAGCCAAGATCGGTCGAGGGATGAGCAGTTCTTC. Residues: CASSQDRSRDEQFF.

The rearrangement links TRBV19 to TRBJ2-3; 11 nucleotides agree with TRBD2. With 5 bases clipped from V and 3 bases from J, the junction kept 10 bases outside the gene matches. There are 17 residues in the CDR3. CDR1 and CDR2 from the germline V gene are LNHDA and SQIVND (reference sequence). CDR3 region: CASSGLAGGKGTDTQYF. CDR3 nucleotides: TGTGCCAGTAGTGGTCTAGCGGGAGGCAAGGGGACAGATACGCAGTATTTT.

This clone has only one observation. The V and J genes are TRBV6-1 and TRBJ1-2; a possible D gene is TRBD1 (5 bases). Trimming removed 3 bases at V and 2 bases at J, with 13 bases between. CDR3 length equals 15 residues. Germline loops: CDR1 MNHNS, CDR2 SASEGT. CDR3 nucleotides: TGTGCCAGCAGTGACGGGGGGACGGCAAACTATGGCTACACCTTC. It is translated as CASSDGGTANYGYTF.

This clone is categorized as medium-sized. The gene calls are TRBV5-1 and TRBJ2-2, with D uncertain. CDR1 and CDR2 from the germline V gene are SGHRS and YFSETQ. Trimming stripped 5 bases from V and 2 bases from J, with 10 bases between. The CDR3 length is 14 residues. The CDR3 DNA is TGCGCCAGCAGGAGAGGATTTAACACCGGGGAGCTGTTTTTT. Its protein is CASRRGFNTGELFF.

This clone has a count of ten or more. The rearrangement links TRBV7-2 to TRBJ2-7, with 7 nucleotides matching TRBD2. The CDR3 is made up of 16 amino acids. Trimming at V came to 2 bases and at J to 0 bases, leaving 7 bases not matched to a gene. The germline CDR1 and CDR2 sequences are SGHTA and FQGNSA. The CDR3 sequence is CASSLSSGIPSYEQYF. The CDR3 DNA sequence: TGTGCCAGCAGCTTATCGAGCGGGATCCCCTCCTACGAGCAGTACTTC.

This chain connects TRBV29-1 to TRBJ2-1, with D possibly being TRBD2 (5 bases). V lost 7 bases, J lost 7 bases, and 17 bases lay in between. The CDR3 is 13 amino acids. From germline, CDR1 is SQVTM and CDR2 ANQGSEA. In DNA, the CDR3 is TGCAGCGAAGGTTCGGGATTTGGAAATGAGCAGTTCTTC. As protein: CSEGSGFGNEQFF.

Remarks on this clone: A far larger clone is only one base removed, so a read error is likely. CDR3 sequence reads: CASSQRTGRGDAFF. The CDR3 DNA sequence: TGCGCCAGCAGCCAACGGACAGGGAGAGGGGACGCTTTCTTT. This chain uses TRBV4-3 with TRBJ1-1; 8 positions match TRBD1. Germline V CDR1 and CDR2: LGHNA, YSLEER. V was clipped by 2 bases and J by 11 bases; unmatched bases: 10. This CDR3 is built from 14 residues.

This chain joins TRBV6-1 and TRBJ2-7; no firm D call. Trimming left V 2 bases short and J 2 bases short, with 10 bases between. CDR3 length: 14 amino acids. Looked up from germline, CDR1 is MNHNS and CDR2 is SASEGT. The CDR3 protein is CASSETWATYEQYF. The CDR3 DNA reads TGTGCCAGCAGTGAAACATGGGCCACCTACGAGCAGTACTTC.

The chain joins TRBV10-3 to TRBJ1-4; unclear D gene. In germline, CDR1 is ENHRY, CDR2 SYGVKD. V was shortened by 6 bases and J by 3 bases, with 11 bases between the two germline ends. CDR3 length equals 14 residues. The chain's CDR3 is CAISRGRANEKLFF. The CDR3 DNA is TGTGCCATCAGCCGGGGAAGGGCTAATGAAAAACTGTTTTTT.

V and J are TRBV11-2 and TRBJ2-7, with D perhaps TRBD1 (5 bases). The germline V gene has CDR1 SGHAT and CDR2 FQNNGV. This CDR3 spans 13 amino acids. Trimming took off 5 bases at V and 3 bases at J, with 11 bases between the two ends. CDR3 amino acids: CASSNDRFYEQYF. CDR3 in DNA: TGTGCCAGCAGCAACGACAGATTCTACGAGCAGTACTTC.

Here the CDR3 reads CASSQGGREGAFF. The CDR3 DNA follows: TGTGCCAGCAGCCAGGGGGGCAGAGAAGGAGCTTTCTTT. The V gene is TRBV13, the J gene TRBJ1-1; 7 bases are a match to TRBD1. V gave up 5 bases and J gave up 10 bases; unmatched junction bases: 10. Germline CDR1 PRHDT, CDR2 FYEKMQ (reference sequence). CDR3 length: 13 amino acids.